These 23 T cell receptor beta chains came from one sample sequenced in a study of metastatic and nonmetastatic thyroid tumors (dated by TCRdb to the early 2020s). Library preparation was by PCR. The instrument was an Illumina HiSeq 4000. Clones were called with MiXCR by TCRdb after fastp trimmed the public reads at Q25, and only in-frame beta chains were retained. The sample table records under 35,000 clones; over 20% of these occur just once. The ten largest clones capture about 14% of the sample. No patient had received any treatment before thyroid surgery. The sample was blood. The receptors come from a female donor with papillary thyroid cancer or a benign thyroid nodule (not recorded which). Some clones in this sample may be carry-over from other donors' samples.

The CDR3 DNA is TGTGCCAGTCAACACAGCCCTGGAAAGACCCAGTACTTC. Amino acid sequence: CASQHSPGKTQYF. The chain uses TRBV19 and TRBJ2-5; no firm D call. Germline V lookup: CDR1 LNHDA, CDR2 SQIVND (reference sequence). The CDR3 length is 13 residues. V lost 8 bases and J lost 6, with 16 bases in between.

In regard to this clone: Germline and junction disagree at one end, which may indicate a read error. The chain uses TRBV6-1 and TRBJ1-2; tentative D call: TRBD1 (5 bases). Germline CDR1 and CDR2: MNHNS and SASEGT. The CDR3 has 14 amino acids. Written as DNA, the CDR3 is TGTGCCAGCAGTGAAGATGGGGGTAACTATTGCTACACCTTC. This gives the protein CASSEDGGNYCYTF.

Remarks on this clone: The junction shows a germline mismatch at one end, possibly a read error. CDR3 in amino acids: CASIEATGSHYSYTF. The CDR3 DNA sequence: TGTGCCAGCATTGAAGCGACCGGGTCCCACTATAGCTACACCTTC. V is TRBV6-1 and J is TRBJ1-2; no clear D gene. The CDR3 length is 15 residues. Germline CDR1 reads MNHNS; CDR2 reads SASEGT.

This clone was detected only a few times. The chain links TRBV25-1 to TRBJ1-4; D not resolved. The length of the CDR3 is 18 residues. Trimming cost V 2 bases and J 5 bases, with 21 bases left between them. CDR1 and CDR2 (germline): MGHDK, SYGVNS. For the CDR3, the DNA is TGTGCCAGCAGTGAAAGGCCTCGGGGTCGGACGGAAAATGAAAAACTGTTTTTT. This encodes CASSERPRGRTENEKLFF.

The J gene is TRBJ2-5, the V gene TRBV20-1; the D gene is possibly TRBD2 (5 bases). There are 14 residues in the CDR3. V lost 1 base and J lost 1, with 10 bases in between. The V gene's germline CDR1 is DFQATT and CDR2 SNEGSKA (reference sequence). The chain's CDR3 is CSARGWESQETQYF. CDR3 DNA sequence: TGCAGTGCTAGAGGGTGGGAGTCCCAAGAGACCCAGTACTTC.

This clone has ten or more counts. The chain has TRBV27 and TRBJ2-1; 8 bases are shared with TRBD2. The germline gives CDR1 MNHEY, CDR2 SMNVEV (reference sequence). With V trimmed by 6 bases and J by 4 bases, 14 bases remained unmatched. The CDR3 contains 17 residues. The chain's CDR3 is CASSPLHGRVTYNEQFF. In DNA form, the CDR3 reads TGTGCCAGCAGCCCCCTACACGGGAGGGTTACTTACAATGAGCAGTTCTTC.

The rearrangement joins TRBV20-1 to TRBJ1-1; no clear D. The length of the CDR3 is 14 residues. Trimming pared 4 bases from V and 0 bases from J, leaving 12 bases between. Germline-derived CDR1 and CDR2 are DFQATT and SNEGSKA (reference sequence). DNA for the CDR3: TGCAGTGCTATGGGGTGCTCATTGAACACTGAAGCTTTCTTT. Its protein is CSAMGCSLNTEAFF.

This clone has at least ten counts. V gene TRBV10-3 combines with J gene TRBJ2-2, with a weak D call TRBD1 (6 bases). Trimming shortened V by 3 bases and J by 5 bases, and 16 bases separated the two germline ends. CDR1 is ENHRY, CDR2 SYGVKD, per germline. The CDR3 is made up of 16 amino acids. CDR3 DNA: TGTGCCATCAGTGAAAGTGGGAGAAGGGGGACCGGGGAGCTGTTTTTT. The encoded protein is CAISESGRRGTGELFF.

This clone has more than one count but fewer than ten. One base away lies a much larger clone, so this may be a sequencing read error. The J gene is TRBJ2-5, the V gene TRBV29-1, with D maybe TRBD1 (6 bases). Germline V lookup: CDR1 SQVTM, CDR2 ANQGSEA. The CDR3 totals 13 residues. The CDR3 protein is CSVGRDTQETQSF. DNA for the CDR3: TGCAGCGTAGGCCGGGACACCCAAGAGACCCAGTCCTTC.

V usage is TRBV4-1 and J usage is TRBJ2-7, with D hard to call. CDR1 MGHRA and CDR2 YSYEKL come from the germline V gene. V lost 0 bases and J 3 bases, leaving 12 bases between the germline ends. The CDR3 is made up of 15 amino acids. The CDR3 protein is CASSQEGSALYEQYF. DNA of the CDR3: TGCGCCAGCAGCCAAGAGGGGTCGGCGCTCTACGAGCAGTACTTC.

In its sample, this clone was seen a few times. The CDR3 spells CASSPGAFYGYTF. The CDR3 DNA reads TGTGCCAGCAGTCCGGGAGCCTTCTATGGCTACACCTTC. The rearrangement uses TRBV6-2 or TRBV6-3 and TRBJ1-2; D is unclear. Germline assignment: CDR1 MNHEY and CDR2 SVGEGT. With 5 bases removed from V and 4 bases from J, the gap between germline ends came to 11 bases. This CDR3 has 13 residues.

By share, this clone ranks as medium-sized (0.01 to 0.1%). V gene TRBV6-4 combines with J gene TRBJ2-1; perhaps TRBD1 as D (5 bases). The CDR3 sequence is 13 residues long. V gave up 3 bases and J gave up 2 bases, with 5 bases separating them. Germline V gives CDR1 MRHNA, CDR2 SNTAGT. CDR3 nucleotide sequence: TGTGCCAGCAGTGAGGACACCTACAATGAGCAGTTCTTC. Protein sequence: CASSEDTYNEQFF.

At least ten counts were recorded for this clone. V usage is TRBV20-1 and J usage is TRBJ2-7; TRBD1 is a possible D gene (5 bases). The CDR3 has 12 residues. CDR1 and CDR2 (germline): DFQATT, SNEGSKA (reference sequence). V dropped 2 bases and J dropped 2 bases, with 7 bases sitting between them. CDR3 bases: TGCAGTGCTAGACAGGGCACCTACGAGCAGTACTTC. Its protein product is CSARQGTYEQYF.

This clone was seen ten or more times. The chain recombines TRBV29-1 with TRBJ1-2; weak D call: TRBD1 (5 bases). Germline assignment: CDR1 SQVTM and CDR2 ANQGSEA. The V end lost 6 bases, the J end lost 8 bases, and 16 bases lay between the germline ends. CDR3 length equals 12 residues. The CDR3 sequence: CSVTEGAGGYTF. The CDR3 DNA reads TGCAGCGTCACAGAAGGGGCGGGGGGCTACACCTTC. The whole variable domain, filled in from reference TRBV29-1 and TRBJ1-2, reads SAVISQKPSRDICQRGTSLTIQCQVDSQVTMMFWYRQQPGQSLTLIATANQGSEATYESGFVIDKFPISRPNLTFSTLTVSNMSPEDSSIYLCSVTEGAGGYTFGSGTRLTVV.

This clone was found many times. This chain joins TRBV6-2 or TRBV6-3 and TRBJ2-2; 8 nucleotides match TRBD1. Per the germline V gene, CDR1 is MNHEY and CDR2 is SVGEGT. V dropped 4 bases and J dropped 6; count of bases not matched to a gene: 19. The CDR3 consists of 19 residues. The CDR3 DNA reads as TGTGCCAGCAGTTCCTATTCGGAACGGCGGACAGGGAGTTCCGGGGAGCTGTTTTTT. Translation gives CASSSYSERRTGSSGELFF.

This clone has at least ten counts. The chain recombines TRBV2 with TRBJ2-3, with TRBD2 as a possible D gene (7 bases). The CDR3 is made up of 15 amino acids. Trimming pared 6 bases from V and 2 bases from J, leaving 15 bases between. Germline lookup yields CDR1 SNHLY and CDR2 FYNNEI. Here the CDR3 reads CASRRGGVDTDTQYF. The CDR3 nucleotides read TGTGCCAGCAGACGAGGGGGGGTCGACACAGATACGCAGTATTTT.

This clone came up many times. Additional DNA sequences in this sample encode the identical CDR3. CDR3 bases: TGTGCCAGCAGCTTAACGGGGGGCTACACTGAAGCTTTCTTT. Translating it yields CASSLTGGYTEAFF. J is TRBJ1-1 and V is TRBV13; perhaps TRBD1 as D (6 bases). There are 14 residues in the CDR3. Germline CDR1 and CDR2: PRHDT and FYEKMQ (reference sequence). Trimming stripped 2 bases from V and 3 bases from J, with 10 bases between.

This chain joins TRBV7-9 and TRBJ2-2; D call uncertain. V gave up 6 bases and J gave up 6 bases, with 17 bases separating them. This CDR3 region has 15 residues. Germline V gene lookup returns CDR1 SEHNR and CDR2 FQNEAQ (reference sequence). DNA of the CDR3: TGTGCCAGCAGACCTGCGATCGGATCCTCCGGGGAGCTGTTTTTT. Its protein product is CASRPAIGSSGELFF.

This clone was counted ten times or more. The chain recombines TRBV7-6 with TRBJ2-1; 13 bases fit TRBD2. V was pared by 1 base and J by 8 bases, with 5 bases of the junction left unmatched. This CDR3 is 16 amino acids long. The V gene's germline CDR1 is SGHVS and CDR2 FNYEAQ. The CDR3 nucleotides read TGTGCCAGCAGCTTAGTTGCTGGACTAGCGGGAGATGAGCAGTTCTTC. Amino acids: CASSLVAGLAGDEQFF.

This clone showed up many times. As DNA, the CDR3 is TGCAGTTCGTTACCGGAGGGGTATGAAGCTTTCTTT. Translating gives CSSLPEGYEAFF. The chain joins TRBV20-1 to TRBJ1-1, with a weak D call TRBD1 (5 bases). This CDR3 has 12 residues. Deletions cut 8 bases from V and 7 bases from J, with 17 bases between. Per the germline V gene, CDR1 is DFQATT and CDR2 is SNEGSKA (reference sequence).

This clone was detected a few times. This sequence may be a read error, since a much larger clone differs from it by one base. This chain connects TRBV29-1 to TRBJ2-2; D call uncertain. Germline V gene lookup returns CDR1 SQVTM and CDR2 ANQGSEA. This CDR3 comprises 11 residues. V lost 4 bases and J lost 8, with 8 bases in between. The CDR3, as DNA: TGCAGCGTTGTTAGTCCTGGGGAGCTGTTTTTT. This sequence encodes CSVVSPGELFF.

This chain uses TRBV7-3 with TRBJ2-6, with no clear D. This CDR3 contains 14 residues. V was cut by 3 bases and J by 7 bases, with 10 bases left in between. CDR1 is SGHTA and CDR2 is FQGTGA in the germline V gene. The CDR3 DNA reads TGTGCCAGCAGCTTCTGGGGTGGCGCCAACGTCCTGACTTTC. This gives the protein CASSFWGGANVLTF.

CDR3 in DNA: TGTGCCAGCAGTTTGATCGGCGTAAGGGGAAAACTGTTTTTT. It codes for CASSLIGVRGKLFF. The J gene is TRBJ1-4, the V gene TRBV28, with D possibly matching TRBD1 (5 bases). Germline V gene sequence: CDR1 MDHEN, CDR2 SYDVKM. The V end lost 3 bases, the J end lost 10 bases, and 15 bases lay between the germline ends. This CDR3 contains 14 residues.